These T cell receptor beta chains were read from a single sample in a study of metastatic and nonmetastatic thyroid tumors. TCRdb re-called clones via MiXCR from the PCR reads. The data contain tens of thousands of clones, about a sixth of them singletons. Input material: blood. These receptors originate from a male donor with papillary thyroid cancer or a benign thyroid nodule (not recorded which). Some clones in this sample may be carry-over from other donors' samples. CDR3s include the opening cysteine and the closing phenylalanine or tryptophan. D genes are given only for firm matches. Some rows have no size entry. The others give once, few or many, or a class for an expanded clone.

many	-	TRBV5-1	TRBJ2-3	CALNGMRGADTQYF	TGCGCCCTCAACGGGATGAGAGGGGCAGATACGCAGTATTTT
many	-	TRBV28	TRBJ2-2	CAILTGASPATGELFF	TGTGCCATACTAACCGGGGCCAGTCCCGCGACCGGGGAGCTGTTTTTT
many	TRBD1	TRBV12-3/TRBV12-4	TRBJ1-2	CASSLKMTGTEGYTF	TGTGCCAGCAGTTTAAAAATGACAGGGACGGAGGGCTACACCTTC
medium-sized	TRBD2	TRBV20-1	TRBJ2-1	CSARDETSGGRRQFF	TGCAGTGCTAGAGATGAGACTAGCGGGGGCCGTCGGCAGTTCTTC
many	-	TRBV10-3	TRBJ1-2	CAISETAGDGYTF	TGTGCCATCAGTGAGACGGCCGGGGATGGCTACACCTTC
-	-	TRBV6-1	TRBJ2-7	CASKWASGEQYF	TGTGCCAGCAAATGGGCGTCCGGCGAGCAGTACTTC
many	-	TRBV5-8	TRBJ1-5	CASRPLGGDSNQPQHF	TGTGCCAGCAGACCCCTAGGGGGTGATAGCAATCAGCCCCAGCATTTT
many	-	TRBV11-3	TRBJ2-2	CASSLGTTNTGELFF	TGTGCCAGCAGCTTAGGGACAACGAACACCGGGGAGCTGTTTTTT
many	TRBD1	TRBV28	TRBJ1-6	CASSQTGVNSPLHF	TGTGCCAGCAGCCAGACAGGGGTGAATTCACCCCTCCACTTT
-	-	TRBV6-4	TRBJ2-2	CASSPNVATGELFF	TGTGCCAGCAGCCCTAATGTAGCCACCGGGGAGCTGTTTTTT
-	TRBD1	TRBV9	TRBJ2-3	CASSLAGQGAKCVTQYF	TGTGCCAGCAGCTTAGCGGGACAGGGGGCTAAGTGCGTTACGCAGTATTTT
many	TRBD2	TRBV29-1	TRBJ2-5	CSILAGELETQYF	TGCAGCATACTAGCGGGGGAGCTAGAGACCCAGTACTTC
-	-	TRBV6-1	TRBJ1-6	CASSESEGKTLHF	TGTGCCAGCAGTGAATCAGAGGGAAAGACCCTCCACTTT
-	-	TRBV7-3	TRBJ1-1	CASSPPTGNTEAFF	TGTGCCAGCAGCCCCCCCACAGGGAACACTGAAGCTTTCTTT
many	-	TRBV7-9	TRBJ2-5	CASRVDTKETQYF	TGTGCCAGCAGGGTTGACACTAAAGAGACCCAGTACTTC
many	-	TRBV5-1	TRBJ2-3	CASSGGTDTQYF	TGCGCCAGCAGCGGTGGGACAGATACGCAGTATTTT
few	-	TRBV28	TRBJ1-2	CASSRPPNYGYTF	TGTGCCAGCAGTCGACCCCCTAACTATGGCTACACCTTC
many	TRBD1	TRBV24-1	TRBJ1-1	CATSDSQGQNPEAFF	TGTGCCACCAGTGACAGCCAGGGACAGAATCCCGAAGCTTTCTTT
many	-	TRBV5-6	TRBJ1-3	CASSFFSDSGNTIYF	TGTGCCAGCAGCTTTTTCAGTGATTCTGGAAACACCATATATTTT
many	TRBD1	TRBV6-6	TRBJ2-7	CASSYSRDSYEQYF	TGTGCCAGCAGTTACTCGAGGGACAGTTACGAGCAGTACTTC
few	TRBD1	TRBV6-1	TRBJ2-3	CASYPSDRVTDTQYF	TGTGCCAGCTACCCTTCGGACAGGGTCACAGATACGCAGTATTTT
many	-	TRBV12-3/TRBV12-4	TRBJ2-2	CASSFVGNPGELFF	TGTGCCAGCAGTTTCGTGGGGAATCCCGGGGAGCTGTTTTTT